This T cell receptor beta chain was identified during a study of cytomegalovirus exposure and HLA in healthy donors. With respect to this clone: Its antigen is as yet unknown.

The V gene end was trimmed by 2 bases and the J gene end by 5 bases; junction bases not matched to a gene: 6. This CDR3 comprises 14 residues. Germline V gene sequence: CDR1 SNHLY, CDR2 FYNNEI. 60 Vbeta and 13 Jbeta primers were used in PCR. This table comes from immunoSEQ multiplex PCR, and its TCRdb copy is limited to in-frame clones, with some not included. Of around 150,000 clones in the sample, roughly three quarters were seen once. Study-wide results and caveats: A missense DCLRE1C variant was associated with V- and J-gene trimming of TCR beta chains in a later analysis, and an independent cohort replicated the association. Among CMV-associated TCR beta chains, most appeared HLA-restricted in a later analysis. According to the study, roughly 160 TCR beta chains were cytomegalovirus-associated.

This receptor was identified in a man in his forties in good health and CMV-seropositive. V gene TRBV2 combines with J gene TRBJ2-7; TRBD1 matches at 7 bases. Sequencing used PBMCs. As DNA, the CDR3 is TGTGCCAGCAGTGAAACAGGGGAGTTCCACGAGCAGTACTTC. The encoded protein is CASSETGEFHEQYF.